This paragraph covers one T cell receptor (beta chain) sequence. Some clones are missing from TCRdb's copy, which holds only in-frame ones; the method was immunoSEQ multiplex PCR. The sample has about 380,000 clones; 88% are singletons. J gave up 1 base and V 5 bases, and 12 bases lay outside the gene matches. CDR1 and CDR2 (germline): SNHLY, FYNNEI. This CDR3 comprises 17 residues. This sample is drawn from a study of blood T cell repertoires in COVID-19. Either two negative PCRs, clearance, or symptom resolution qualified Cohort 3 donors as recovered. Sequencing was performed on PBMCs or T cells enriched from blood (not recorded which). This TCR was recovered from a woman aged 18-35 years who had recovered from COVID-19. The chain links TRBV2 to TRBJ2-3; 7 bases fit TRBD2. CDR3 DNA: TGTGCCAGCAGTAGTAGCTGGGGGGGTACCGGCACAGATACGCAGTATTTT. It translates to CASSSSWGGTGTDTQYF. The complete variable domain, with remaining parts taken from reference TRBV2 and TRBJ2-3, reads EPEVTQTPSHQVTQMGQEVILRCVPISNHLYFYWYRQILGQKVEFLVSFYNNEISEKSEIFDDQFSVERPDGSNFTLKIRSTKLEDSAMYFCASSSSWGGTGTDTQYFGPGTRLTVL.